The clone carrying this T cell receptor (beta chain) appeared once. The data derive from a study of blood T cell repertoires in COVID-19. The wider study: Samples of COVID-19 (acute and convalescent) were obtained from the United States, Italy and Spain. Nucleic acid was either cDNA or gDNA, and it came from T cells, B-cell-depleted T cells, or PBMCs.

Trimming cost V 0 bases and J 3 bases; bases outside gene matches: 0. The CDR3 loop spans 16 amino acids. Germline-derived CDR1 and CDR2 are KGHSH and LQKENI. Original methodology: Reference gene primer amplification gave nucleated cell count estimates. Sequenced by immunoSEQ multiplex PCR; TCRdb stores in-frame clones only, minus some. The D gene and trimming were derived from the DNA, and the V and J assignments and clone size from that table. The sample holds about 180,000 clones, 85% to 90% seen once. The rearrangement uses TRBV18 and TRBJ2-2, with TRBD1 matching 11 bases. The sequencing sample was made of peripheral blood. The receptor comes from a woman in her 30s with active or convalescent COVID-19. The DNA for the CDR3 is TGTGCCAGCTCACCACCGGACAGGGGGCACACCGGGGAGCTGTTTTTT. It encodes CASSPPDRGHTGELFF.